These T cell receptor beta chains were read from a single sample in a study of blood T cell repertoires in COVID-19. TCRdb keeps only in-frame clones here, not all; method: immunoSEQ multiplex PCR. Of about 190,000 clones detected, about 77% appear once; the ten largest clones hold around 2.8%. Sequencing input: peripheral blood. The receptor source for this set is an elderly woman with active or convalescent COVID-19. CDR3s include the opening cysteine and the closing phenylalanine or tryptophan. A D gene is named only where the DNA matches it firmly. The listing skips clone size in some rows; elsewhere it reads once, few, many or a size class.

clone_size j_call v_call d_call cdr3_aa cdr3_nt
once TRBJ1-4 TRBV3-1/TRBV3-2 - CASSRGVPNEKLFF TGTGCCAGCAGCCGCGGGGTTCCTAATGAAAAACTGTTTTTT
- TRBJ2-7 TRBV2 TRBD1 CASSQTRQGASEQYF TGTGCCAGCAGTCAGACGCGACAGGGGGCGAGCGAGCAGTACTTC
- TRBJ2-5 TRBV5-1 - CASRGEGKTQYF TGCGCCAGCAGAGGCGAGGGAAAGACCCAGTACTTC
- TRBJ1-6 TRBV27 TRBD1 CASSLVGGQGNRSPLHF TGTGCCAGCAGTTTAGTTGGGGGACAGGGTAACAGGTCACCCCTCCACTTT
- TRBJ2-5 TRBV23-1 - CASMSLSPSGTQYF TGCGCCAGCATGAGTCTATCCCCCTCAGGGACCCAGTACTTC
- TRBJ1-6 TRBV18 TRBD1 CASSPGTGGSSPLHF TGTGCCAGCTCACCAGGGACAGGGGGTAGCTCACCCCTCCACTTT
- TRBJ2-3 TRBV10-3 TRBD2 CAISEVTSGGARQYF TGTGCCATCAGTGAGGTCACCAGCGGGGGGGCCCGACAGTATTTT
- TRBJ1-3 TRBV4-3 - CASSQNGGAGNTIYF TGCGCCAGCAGCCAAAACGGAGGGGCTGGAAACACCATATATTTT
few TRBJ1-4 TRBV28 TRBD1 CASSSPRGTGIANEKLFF TGTGCCAGCAGTTCTCCGAGGGGGACAGGGATTGCTAATGAAAAACTGTTTTTT
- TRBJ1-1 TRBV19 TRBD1 CASTDGQAGFPEAFF TGTGCCAGTACCGACGGACAGGCGGGTTTCCCTGAAGCTTTCTTT
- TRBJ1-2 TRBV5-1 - CASSLDAGVYTF TGCGCCAGCAGCTTGGATGCCGGAGTCTACACCTTC
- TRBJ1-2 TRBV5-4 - CASSSPGGGRILNYGYTF TGTGCCAGCAGCTCACCTGGCGGGGGGCGTATTCTTAACTATGGCTACACCTTC
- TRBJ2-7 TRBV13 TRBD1 CASSLTGTGYEQYF TGTGCCAGCAGCTTAACCGGGACAGGGTACGAGCAGTACTTC
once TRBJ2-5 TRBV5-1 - CASSGTGTPQETQYF TGCGCCAGCAGCGGGACCGGGACACCCCAAGAGACCCAGTACTTC
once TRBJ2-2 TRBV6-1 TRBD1 CASSEGQGWNTGELFF TGTGCCAGCAGTGAGGGACAGGGGTGGAACACCGGGGAGCTGTTTTTT
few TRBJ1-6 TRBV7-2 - CASSLDGGGSPLHF TGTGCCAGCAGCTTAGACGGGGGAGGATCACCCCTCCACTTT
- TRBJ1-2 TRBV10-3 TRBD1 CAISESTGAGGYTF TGTGCCATCAGTGAGTCGACAGGGGCGGGTGGCTACACCTTC
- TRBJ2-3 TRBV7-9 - CASSPPGSARTDTQYF TGTGCCAGCAGCCCCCCGGGATCAGCAAGGACAGATACGCAGTATTTT
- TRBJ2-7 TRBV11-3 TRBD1 CASSLIPGQGVYF TGTGCCAGCAGCTTAATCCCGGGACAGGGTGTGTACTTC
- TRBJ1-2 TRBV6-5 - CASSDFNYGYTF TGTGCCAGCTCGGACTTTAACTATGGCTACACCTTC
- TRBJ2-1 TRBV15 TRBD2 CATSRGTSGVYEQFF TGTGCCACCAGCAGAGGGACTAGCGGGGTCTATGAGCAGTTCTTC
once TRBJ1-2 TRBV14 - CASSQDLGEGYGYTF TGTGCCAGCAGCCAAGATCTTGGAGAGGGTTATGGCTACACCTTC
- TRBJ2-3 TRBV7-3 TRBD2 CASSLIAGGATDTQYF TGTGCCAGCAGCTTAATAGCGGGGGGAGCGACAGATACGCAGTATTTT
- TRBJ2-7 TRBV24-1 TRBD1 CATSDFGTGDRYEQYF TGTGCCACCAGTGATTTCGGGACAGGGGACCGCTACGAGCAGTACTTC
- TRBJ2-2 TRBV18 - CASSKGQGSTGELFF TGTGCCAGCTCGAAAGGGCAGGGGAGCACCGGGGAGCTGTTTTTT
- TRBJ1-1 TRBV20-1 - CSPGTGEEAFF TGCAGTCCTGGGACGGGGGAGGAAGCTTTCTTT
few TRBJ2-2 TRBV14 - CASSQVRANTGELFF TGTGCCAGCAGCCAGGTCAGGGCGAACACCGGGGAGCTGTTTTTT
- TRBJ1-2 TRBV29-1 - CSVGAGNYGYTF TGCAGCGTTGGAGCGGGGAACTATGGCTACACCTTC
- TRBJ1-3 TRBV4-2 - CASSPPTDTIYF TGTGCCAGCAGCCCCCCGACAGACACCATATATTTT
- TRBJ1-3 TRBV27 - CASSFANGNTIYF TGTGCCAGCAGTTTCGCTAATGGAAACACCATATATTTT
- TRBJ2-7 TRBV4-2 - CASSPSGVGEQYF TGTGCCAGCAGCCCCTCAGGTGTGGGCGAGCAGTACTTC
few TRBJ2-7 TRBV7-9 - CASSPVISGQGGEQYF TGTGCCAGCAGCCCCGTGATTTCAGGACAGGGAGGGGAGCAGTACTTC
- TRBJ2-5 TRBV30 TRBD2 CAWSGAGGPETQYF TGTGCCTGGAGCGGGGCGGGGGGGCCGGAGACCCAGTACTTC
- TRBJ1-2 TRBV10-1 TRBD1 CASNTGQGYGYTF TGCGCCAGCAATACGGGACAGGGATATGGCTACACCTTC
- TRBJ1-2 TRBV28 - CASSLNQINYGYTF TGTGCCAGCAGTTTAAATCAGATCAACTATGGCTACACCTTC
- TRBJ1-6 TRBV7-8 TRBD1 CASSWDTRDRGFGSPLHF TGTGCCAGCAGCTGGGACACCCGGGACAGGGGATTCGGTTCACCCCTCCACTTT
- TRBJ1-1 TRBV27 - CASSWRGGAEAFF TGTGCCAGCAGTTGGAGAGGGGGAGCTGAAGCTTTCTTT
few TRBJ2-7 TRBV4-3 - CASSQVLSYEQYF TGCGCCAGCAGCCAAGTTCTCAGCTACGAGCAGTACTTC
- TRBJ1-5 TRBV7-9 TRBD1 CASSMGQGNNQPQHF TGTGCCAGCAGCATGGGACAGGGTAACAATCAGCCCCAGCATTTT
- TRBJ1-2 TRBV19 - CASSDTYGYTF TGTGCCAGTAGTGACACCTATGGCTACACCTTC
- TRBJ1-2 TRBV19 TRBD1 CASSTQGFNYGYTF TGTGCCAGTAGTACACAGGGGTTCAACTATGGCTACACCTTC
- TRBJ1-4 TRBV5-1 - CASSSLAGTTNEKLFF TGCGCCAGCAGCTCATTGGCGGGAACAACTAATGAAAAACTGTTTTTT
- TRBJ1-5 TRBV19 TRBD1 CASSARTGGYSNQPQHF TGTGCCAGTAGTGCCCGGACAGGAGGCTATAGCAATCAGCCCCAGCATTTT
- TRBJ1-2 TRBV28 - CASSLPPRNRNGYTF TGTGCCAGCAGTTTACCCCCTCGGAACAGGAATGGCTACACCTTC
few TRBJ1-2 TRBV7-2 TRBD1 CASSLYRGEVDGYTF TGTGCCAGCAGCTTATACAGGGGGGAGGTAGATGGCTACACCTTC
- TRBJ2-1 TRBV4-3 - CASSQDPILLDNNEQFF TGCGCCAGCAGCCAAGATCCGATCTTGTTAGATAACAATGAGCAGTTCTTC
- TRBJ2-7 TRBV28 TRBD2 CASSSPGTSGGYEQYF TGTGCCAGCAGTTCGCCCGGGACTAGCGGGGGCTACGAGCAGTACTTC
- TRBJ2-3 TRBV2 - CASSVAELTDTQYF TGTGCCAGCAGTGTAGCGGAGTTAACAGATACGCAGTATTTT